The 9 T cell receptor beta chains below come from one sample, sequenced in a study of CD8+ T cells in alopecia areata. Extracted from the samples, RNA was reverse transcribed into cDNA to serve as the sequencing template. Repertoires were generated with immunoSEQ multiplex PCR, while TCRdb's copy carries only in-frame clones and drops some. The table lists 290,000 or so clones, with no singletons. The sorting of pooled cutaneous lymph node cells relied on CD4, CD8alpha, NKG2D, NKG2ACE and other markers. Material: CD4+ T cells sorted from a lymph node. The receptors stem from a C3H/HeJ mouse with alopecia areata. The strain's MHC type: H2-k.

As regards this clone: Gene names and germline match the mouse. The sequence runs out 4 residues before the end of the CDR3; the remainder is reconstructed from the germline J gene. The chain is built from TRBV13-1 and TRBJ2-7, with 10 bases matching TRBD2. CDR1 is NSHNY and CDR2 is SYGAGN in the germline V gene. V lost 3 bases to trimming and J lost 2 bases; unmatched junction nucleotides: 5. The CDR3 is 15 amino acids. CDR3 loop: CASSGTGGPPYEQYF. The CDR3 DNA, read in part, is TGTGCCAGCAGTGGGACTGGGGGACCTCCCTAT.

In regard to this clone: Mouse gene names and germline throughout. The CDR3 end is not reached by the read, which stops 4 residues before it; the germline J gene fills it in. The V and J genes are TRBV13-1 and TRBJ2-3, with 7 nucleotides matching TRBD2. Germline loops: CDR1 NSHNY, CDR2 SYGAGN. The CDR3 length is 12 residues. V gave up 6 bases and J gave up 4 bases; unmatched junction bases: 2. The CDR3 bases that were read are TGTGCCAGCAACTGGGGTCCAGAA. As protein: CASNWGPE. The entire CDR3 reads CASNWGPETLYF.

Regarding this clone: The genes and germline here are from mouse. CDR3 DNA, as far as it was read: TGTGCCAGCAGTCCCCGACATAGTCAAAAC. Its protein is CASSPRHSQN. The entire CDR3 reads CASSPRHSQNTLYF. The J gene is TRBJ2-4, the V gene TRBV19; D is undetermined. The missing CDR3 end, 4 residues past where the read stops, is filled in from the germline J gene. V was shortened by 4 bases and J by 0 bases, with 9 bases between the two germline ends. CDR3 size: 14 residues. Germline lookup yields CDR1 FNHDT and CDR2 SITEND (reference sequence).

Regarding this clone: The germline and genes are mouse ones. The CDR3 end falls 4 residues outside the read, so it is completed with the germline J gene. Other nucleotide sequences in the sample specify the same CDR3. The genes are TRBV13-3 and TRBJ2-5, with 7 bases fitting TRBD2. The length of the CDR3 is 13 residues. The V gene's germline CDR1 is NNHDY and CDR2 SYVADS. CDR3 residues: CASSDLGGDTQYF. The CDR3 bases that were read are TGTGCCAGCAGTGATCTTGGGGGGGAC.

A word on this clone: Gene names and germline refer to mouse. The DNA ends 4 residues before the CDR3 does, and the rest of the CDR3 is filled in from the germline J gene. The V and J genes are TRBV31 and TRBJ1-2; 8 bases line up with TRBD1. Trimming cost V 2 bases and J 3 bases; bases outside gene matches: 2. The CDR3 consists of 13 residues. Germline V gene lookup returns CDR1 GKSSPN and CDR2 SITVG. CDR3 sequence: CAWSGQGDSDYTF. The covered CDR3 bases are TGTGCCTGGAGTGGACAGGGTGACTCC.

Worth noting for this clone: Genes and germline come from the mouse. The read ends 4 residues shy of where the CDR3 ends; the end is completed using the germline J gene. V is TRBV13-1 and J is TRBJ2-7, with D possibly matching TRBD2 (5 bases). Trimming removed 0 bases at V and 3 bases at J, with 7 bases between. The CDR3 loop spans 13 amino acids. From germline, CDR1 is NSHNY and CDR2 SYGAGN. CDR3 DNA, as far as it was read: TGTGCCAGCAGTGATGCTGGGTTCTAT. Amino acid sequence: CASSDAGFY. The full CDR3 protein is CASSDAGFYEQYF.

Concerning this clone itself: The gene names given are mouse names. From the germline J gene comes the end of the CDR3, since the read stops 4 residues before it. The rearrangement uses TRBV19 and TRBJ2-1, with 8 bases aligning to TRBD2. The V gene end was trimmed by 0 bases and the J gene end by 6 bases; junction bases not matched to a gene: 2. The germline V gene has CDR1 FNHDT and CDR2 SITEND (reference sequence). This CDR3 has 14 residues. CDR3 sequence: CASSIAWGAAEQFF. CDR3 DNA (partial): TGTGCCAGCAGTATAGCCTGGGGGGCTGCT. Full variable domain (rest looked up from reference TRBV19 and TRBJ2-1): GGIITQTPKFLIGQEGQKLTLKCQQNFNHDTMYWYRQDSGKGLRLIYYSITENDLQKGDLSEGYDASREKKSSFSLTVTSAQKNEMAVFLCASSIAWGAAEQFFGPGTRLTVL.

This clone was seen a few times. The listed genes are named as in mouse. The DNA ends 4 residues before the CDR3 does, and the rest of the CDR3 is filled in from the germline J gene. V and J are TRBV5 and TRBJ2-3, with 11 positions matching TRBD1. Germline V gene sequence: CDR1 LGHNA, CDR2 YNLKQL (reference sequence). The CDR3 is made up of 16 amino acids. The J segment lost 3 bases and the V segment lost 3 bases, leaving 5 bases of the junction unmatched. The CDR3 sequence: CASSQDRGQGAETLYF. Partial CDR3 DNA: TGTGCCAGCAGCCAGGACAGGGGGCAGGGCGCAGAA.

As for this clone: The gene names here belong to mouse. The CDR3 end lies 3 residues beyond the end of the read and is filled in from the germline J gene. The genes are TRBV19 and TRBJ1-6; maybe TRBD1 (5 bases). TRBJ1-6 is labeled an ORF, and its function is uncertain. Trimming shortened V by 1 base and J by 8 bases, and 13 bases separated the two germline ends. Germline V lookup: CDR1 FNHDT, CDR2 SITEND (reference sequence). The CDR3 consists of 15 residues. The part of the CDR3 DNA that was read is TGTGCCAGCAGTATATTCCAGGGAAGAGATTCGCCC. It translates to CASSIFQGRDSP. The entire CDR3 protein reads CASSIFQGRDSPLYF.